A selection of T cell receptor beta chains follows, all from one sample in a study of cytomegalovirus exposure and HLA in healthy donors. The protocol was immunoSEQ multiplex PCR, while the TCRdb copy is restricted to in-frame clones and leaves out a portion. The data contain roughly 160,000 clones, about 80% of them seen just once; the ten biggest clones take up around 5%. The sample taken for sequencing was PBMCs. These receptors were collected from a man under 40 in good health and CMV-seronegative. Each CDR3 is given with its conserved first and last residue. D genes are given only for firm matches. Only part of the rows carry a size: once, few, many, or a class if the clone is expanded.

V gene,clone size,J gene,D gene,CDR3 DNA,CDR3 protein
TRBV5-1,.,TRBJ2-7,TRBD1,TGCGCCAGCAGCTTGGGGGCAGGGGGTGAGCAGTACTTC,CASSLGAGGEQYF
TRBV7-2,.,TRBJ2-7,TRBD1,TGTGCCAGCAGCTTAGTAGGGACAGGGCTCTACGAGCAGTACTTC,CASSLVGTGLYEQYF
TRBV4-1,.,TRBJ2-3,TRBD1,TGCGCCAGCAGCCAAGACGGGACAGGGGGCACAGATACGCAGTATTTT,CASSQDGTGGTDTQYF
TRBV5-1,.,TRBJ1-4,.,TGCGCCAGCAGCTTGTACAGCCTTAATGAAAAACTGTTTTTT,CASSLYSLNEKLFF
TRBV5-1,few,TRBJ1-1,.,TGCGCCACCCACTACCTAGCCCCGCAAACCCCCACTGAAGCTTTCTTT,CATHYLAPQTPTEAFF
TRBV20-1,.,TRBJ1-2,.,TGCACTCTACCCACCAACGGTGGCTACACCTTC,CTLPTNGGYTF
TRBV5-1,few,TRBJ1-1,TRBD1,TGCGCCAGCAGCTTGAGACAGGGGAACACTGAAGCTTTCTTT,CASSLRQGNTEAFF
TRBV18,.,TRBJ2-1,.,TGTGCCAGCTCACCACCGCCGGGATACAATGAGCAGTTCTTC,CASSPPPGYNEQFF
TRBV5-6,once,TRBJ2-7,TRBD1,TGTGCCAGCACCCCTTTACCGGGACAGGGAACCCACGAGCAGTACTTC,CASTPLPGQGTHEQYF
TRBV9,.,TRBJ2-1,TRBD1,TGTGCCAGCAGCGTAGAGGACAGGGTCAATGAGCAGTTCTTC,CASSVEDRVNEQFF
TRBV28,.,TRBJ2-7,.,TGTGCCAGCTGTGACCACGGGGAATCCTACGAGCAGTACTTC,CASCDHGESYEQYF
TRBV29-1,.,TRBJ1-1,.,TGCAGCGTAAGCCGACTTGTGGGGAGGACTGAAGCTTTCTTT,CSVSRLVGRTEAFF
TRBV30,.,TRBJ2-1,TRBD2,TGTGCCTGGAGTGTGGGACTAGCTCAGTTCTTC,CAWSVGLAQFF
TRBV29-1,.,TRBJ2-5,TRBD2,TGCAGCACCCAACGGACTAGCGGGAACCAAGAGACCCAGTACTTC,CSTQRTSGNQETQYF
TRBV10-1,few,TRBJ2-1,.,TGCGCCAGCAGTGAGTCTCGGTCAAAAATTTACAATGAGCAGTTCTTC,CASSESRSKIYNEQFF
TRBV27,.,TRBJ1-1,.,TGTGCCAGCAGTTTAGGGGGGGCGGCAGGGAAGAACACTGAAGCTTTCTTT,CASSLGGAAGKNTEAFF
TRBV28,.,TRBJ2-7,.,TGTGCCAGCACGGGTAGAGCGGCCCCCTACGAGCAGTACTTC,CASTGRAAPYEQYF
TRBV7-8,.,TRBJ1-5,.,TGTGCCAGCAGCGAAGAAGACAGGTCAAACCAGCCCCAGCATTTT,CASSEEDRSNQPQHF